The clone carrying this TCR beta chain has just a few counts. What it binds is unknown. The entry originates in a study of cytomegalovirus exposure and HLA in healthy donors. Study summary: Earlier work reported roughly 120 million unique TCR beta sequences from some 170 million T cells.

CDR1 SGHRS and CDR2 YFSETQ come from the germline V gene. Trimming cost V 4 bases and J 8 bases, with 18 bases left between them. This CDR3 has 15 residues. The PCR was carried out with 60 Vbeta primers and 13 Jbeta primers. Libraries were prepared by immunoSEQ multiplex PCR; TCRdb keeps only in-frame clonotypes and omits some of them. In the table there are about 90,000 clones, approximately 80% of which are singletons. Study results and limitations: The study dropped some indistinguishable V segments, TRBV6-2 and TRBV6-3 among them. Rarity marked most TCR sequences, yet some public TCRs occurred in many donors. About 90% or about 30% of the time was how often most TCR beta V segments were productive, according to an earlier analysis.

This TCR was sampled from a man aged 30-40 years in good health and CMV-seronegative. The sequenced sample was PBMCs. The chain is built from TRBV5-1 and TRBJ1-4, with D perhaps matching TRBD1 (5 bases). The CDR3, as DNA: TGCGCCAGCAGCCCCTGGGCGGGGGTCGGGGAAAAACTGTTTTTT. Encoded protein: CASSPWAGVGEKLFF. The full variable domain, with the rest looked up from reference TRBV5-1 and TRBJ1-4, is KAGVTQTPRYLIKTRGQQVTLSCSPISGHRSVSWYQQTPGQGLQFLFEYFSETQRNKGNFPGRFSGRQFSNSRSEMNVSTLELGDSALYLCASSPWAGVGEKLFFGSGTQLSVL.